One and the same sample provided the 28 T cell receptor beta chains below, sequenced in a study of cytomegalovirus exposure and HLA in healthy donors. Repertoires were generated with immunoSEQ multiplex PCR, while TCRdb's copy carries only in-frame clones and drops some. The table shows 70,000 or so clones, with 94% occurring only once. Sequences were obtained from PBMCs. Source of these receptors: a woman aged 18-35 years in good health and CMV-seropositive.

In its sample, this clone was seen once. This chain links TRBV5-1 with TRBJ2-7, with 8 positions matching TRBD2. Germline CDR1 SGHRS, CDR2 YFSETQ. The CDR3 loop spans 13 amino acids. Losses at the gene ends were 1 base for V and 5 bases for J; bases not matched to a gene: 2. The CDR3 DNA reads TGCGCCAGCAGCTTGCGGCGGGAGGACGAGCAGTACTTC. It is translated as CASSLRREDEQYF.

This clone was seen just once. The V and J genes are TRBV19 and TRBJ1-2; 10 bases are shared with TRBD1. Germline-derived CDR1 and CDR2 are LNHDA and SQIVND (reference sequence). The V gene end was trimmed by 1 base and the J gene end by 8 bases; junction bases not matched to a gene: 4. The CDR3 totals 14 residues. The DNA of the CDR3 is TGTGCCAGTAGTATAGCAGGGGACAGGGGCGGCTACACCTTC. Residues: CASSIAGDRGGYTF.

The chain combines TRBV13 with TRBJ1-6, with D possibly being TRBD1 (5 bases). The CDR3 runs 16 residues. V was trimmed by 2 bases and J by 2 bases, leaving 10 bases between them. Germline CDR1 and CDR2: PRHDT and FYEKMQ (reference sequence). The chain's CDR3 is CASSLQGKAYNSPLHF. The CDR3 DNA is TGTGCCAGCAGCTTACAGGGAAAGGCCTATAATTCACCCCTCCACTTT.

This clone was seen just once. The chain recombines TRBV18 with TRBJ2-1, with 9 bases lining up with TRBD2. Germline V CDR1 and CDR2: KGHSH, LQKENI. The CDR3 is made up of 15 amino acids. V was clipped by 4 bases and J by 6 bases; unmatched bases: 7. The CDR3 DNA reads TGTGCCAGCTCACAGGGGACTAGCTACGGCAATGAGCAGTTCTTC. Protein: CASSQGTSYGNEQFF.

The genes are TRBV27 and TRBJ2-7; 14 bases match TRBD2. With 1 base clipped from V and 4 bases from J, the junction kept 9 bases outside the gene matches. Germline loops: CDR1 MNHEY, CDR2 SMNVEV (reference sequence). This CDR3 comprises 18 residues. The CDR3 is CASSLYLGTSGSGYEQYF. The CDR3 DNA follows: TGTGCCAGCAGTTTATACTTGGGGACTAGCGGGAGTGGGTACGAGCAGTACTTC.

The chain has TRBV4-1 and TRBJ1-1; perhaps TRBD1 as D (6 bases). The CDR3 is 15 residues long. CDR1 is MGHRA and CDR2 is YSYEKL in the germline V gene. Trimming stripped 7 bases from V and 6 bases from J, with 21 bases between. CDR3 region: CASNLNPQGGAEAFF. The CDR3 DNA is TGCGCCAGCAACCTAAATCCACAGGGAGGGGCTGAAGCTTTCTTT.

The count of this clone is one. The CDR3 DNA reads TGTGCCAGCAGCGTAGGGCTGCAGGGGGCCCTCTCTGGGGCCAACGTCCTGACTTTC. The encoded protein is CASSVGLQGALSGANVLTF. V gene TRBV9 combines with J gene TRBJ2-6; 8 nucleotides line up with TRBD1. Germline V gene lookup returns CDR1 SGDLS and CDR2 YYNGEE. V lost 0 bases and J lost 0; bases outside the gene matches: 8. The CDR3 sequence is 19 residues long.

The J gene is TRBJ1-2, the V gene TRBV6-5; D is unclear. The V gene lost 4 bases and the J gene lost 2 bases, with 5 bases spanning the gap. Germline loops: CDR1 MNHEY, CDR2 SVGAGI. The CDR3 length is 12 residues. CDR3 region: CASSSLNYGYTF. The CDR3 region has the DNA TGTGCCAGCAGTTCACTGAACTATGGCTACACCTTC.

CDR3 in amino acids: CASSFDITYEQYF. CDR3 nucleotide sequence: TGTGCCAGTAGTTTCGACATCACCTACGAGCAGTACTTC. The V gene is TRBV19, the J gene TRBJ2-7; D gene unclear. Per germline, CDR1 LNHDA and CDR2 SQIVND (reference sequence). V lost 5 bases to trimming and J lost 2 bases, with 10 bases between them. CDR3 length: 13 residues.

This chain connects TRBV27 to TRBJ2-2; D might be TRBD2 (6 bases). Per the germline V gene, CDR1 is MNHEY and CDR2 is SMNVEV (reference sequence). Trimming shortened V by 0 bases and J by 1 base, and 6 bases separated the two germline ends. CDR3 size: 15 residues. Here the CDR3 DNA reads TGTGCCAGCAGTTTATCGGGAGGGAACACCGGGGAGCTGTTTTTT. It yields the protein CASSLSGGNTGELFF.

The CDR3 loop is CASGGAGNYNSPLHF. CDR3 in DNA: TGTGCCTCCGGAGGGGCCGGGAACTATAATTCACCCCTCCACTTT. This sequence joins TRBV30 and TRBJ1-6; possibly TRBD1 for D (5 bases). CDR1 and CDR2 (germline): GTSNPN, SVGIG (reference sequence). This CDR3 has 15 residues. The germline V and J ends were trimmed by 7 bases and 3 bases, with 16 bases remaining between them.

V and J are TRBV7-6 and TRBJ1-4; 8 bases fit TRBD1. V gave up 1 base and J gave up 1 base; unmatched junction bases: 2. The CDR3 sequence is 16 residues long. Per the germline V gene, CDR1 is SGHVS and CDR2 is FNYEAQ. The CDR3 here is CASSLGQGRTNEKLFF. The CDR3 coding sequence is TGTGCCAGCAGCTTAGGACAGGGGCGAACTAATGAAAAACTGTTTTTT.

The V and J genes are TRBV19 and TRBJ2-2, with D tentatively TRBD2 (7 bases). The CDR3 length is 14 residues. Germline V gene data show CDR1 as LNHDA and CDR2 as SQIVND (reference sequence). V was cut by 7 bases and J by 4 bases, with 13 bases left in between. The CDR3 bases are TGTGCCAGTAACCTGGGGGGGCTCACCGGGGAGCTGTTTTTT. The encoded protein is CASNLGGLTGELFF.

This clone showed up just once. CDR3 sequence reads: CASSLSERERGEQFF. CDR3 coding DNA: TGCGCCAGCAGCTTGTCCGAGCGGGAGCGTGGTGAGCAGTTCTTC. The chain couples TRBV5-1 to TRBJ2-1; 8 positions agree with TRBD2. Germline V gives CDR1 SGHRS, CDR2 YFSETQ. The CDR3 length is 15 residues. V dropped 1 base and J dropped 9; count of bases not matched to a gene: 9.

The chain carries TRBV19 and TRBJ1-5, with D possibly matching TRBD1 (5 bases). The CDR3 extends over 13 amino acids. Deletions cut 2 bases from V and 7 bases from J, with 9 bases between. The V gene's germline CDR1 is LNHDA and CDR2 SQIVND (reference sequence). Here the CDR3 reads CASSIQGLQPQHF. In DNA, the CDR3 is TGTGCCAGTAGTATACAGGGTTTGCAGCCCCAGCATTTT.

The chain carries TRBV9 and TRBJ1-3, with a weak D call TRBD1 (6 bases). Germline assignment: CDR1 SGDLS and CDR2 YYNGEE. CDR3 size: 15 residues. Trimming removed 1 base from V and 2 bases from J, with 10 bases in between. Written as DNA, the CDR3 is TGTGCCAGCAGCGTATCTTCAGGGGCTGGAAACACCATATATTTT. Translation gives CASSVSSGAGNTIYF. Based on the CDR3 plus reference TRBV9 and TRBJ1-3, the full variable domain is DSGVTQTPKHLITATGQRVTLRCSPRSGDLSVYWYQQSLDQGLQFLIQYYNGEERAKGNILERFSAQQFPDLHSELNLSSLELGDSALYFCASSVSSGAGNTIYFGEGSWLTVV.

The CDR3 coding sequence is TGCGCCAGCAGCCAAGCCGGGGCAGATACGCAGTATTTT. It specifies CASSQAGADTQYF. The chain combines TRBV4-3 with TRBJ2-3; possible D gene TRBD2, 5 bases. CDR3 size: 13 residues. Germline assignment: CDR1 LGHNA and CDR2 YSLEER. Trimming stripped 1 base from V and 4 bases from J, with 6 bases between.

This rearrangement joins TRBV19 to TRBJ2-3; 9 bases map to TRBD2. The CDR3 sequence is 15 residues long. In germline, CDR1 is LNHDA, CDR2 SQIVND (reference sequence). V lost 6 bases and J lost 6; bases outside the gene matches: 10. CDR3 DNA: TGTGCCAGTAGCGAAACTAGCGGGCAACGGGATACGCAGTATTTT. As protein: CASSETSGQRDTQYF.

This clone was seen once. J is TRBJ2-7 and V is TRBV27; D is unresolved. Germline-derived CDR1 and CDR2 are MNHEY and SMNVEV (reference sequence). This CDR3 comprises 13 residues. Trimming cost V 3 bases and J 5 bases, with 11 bases left between them. The CDR3 region has the DNA TGTGCCAGCAGTTTGGCAGGATATCACGAGCAGTACTTC. The encoded protein is CASSLAGYHEQYF.

This chain joins TRBV6-6 and TRBJ1-2; a possible D gene is TRBD1 (6 bases). CDR3 length equals 15 residues. V was cut by 10 bases and J by 0 bases, with 18 bases left in between. The germline V gene encodes CDR1 MNHNY and CDR2 SVGAGI (reference sequence). Written as DNA, the CDR3 is TGTGCCACCAGGGCTACGGGGGGGCCTAACTATGGCTACACCTTC. Its translation: CATRATGGPNYGYTF.

The genes are TRBV2 and TRBJ2-7; 9 bases line up with TRBD1. The germline CDR1 and CDR2 sequences are SNHLY and FYNNEI. The length of the CDR3 is 13 residues. With 6 bases clipped from V and 7 bases from J, the junction kept 7 bases outside the gene matches. The CDR3 is CASSFTGGPEQYF. Written as DNA, the CDR3 is TGTGCCAGCAGCTTTACAGGGGGCCCAGAGCAGTACTTC. Looking up the rest from reference TRBV2 and TRBJ2-7 gives the full variable domain: EPEVTQTPSHQVTQMGQEVILRCVPISNHLYFYWYRQILGQKVEFLVSFYNNEISEKSEIFDDQFSVERPDGSNFTLKIRSTKLEDSAMYFCASSFTGGPEQYFGPGTRLTVT.

The CDR3 nucleotides read TGTGCCAGCAGCTCCCGGGGGGGGCCCTCCTACGAGCAGTACTTC. Translated, it gives CASSSRGGPSYEQYF. J is TRBJ2-7 and V is TRBV13; 8 bases fit TRBD2. Germline trimming cut 4 bases from V and 0 bases from J; bases unmatched to any gene: 5. The CDR3 runs 15 residues. Germline values: CDR1 PRHDT, CDR2 FYEKMQ (reference sequence).

The rearrangement links TRBV4-3 to TRBJ1-2; TRBD1 might be the D (5 bases). Germline loops: CDR1 LGHNA, CDR2 YSLEER. V was clipped by 1 base and J by 6 bases, with 12 bases between them. The CDR3 spans 14 residues. CDR3 region: CASSQGIGRDGYTF. The CDR3 DNA reads TGCGCCAGCAGCCAAGGGATAGGCAGGGATGGCTACACCTTC.

The genes are TRBV5-6 and TRBJ2-7, with D perhaps TRBD1 (5 bases). Germline V gene data show CDR1 as SGHDT and CDR2 as YYEEEE. The V end lost 3 bases, the J end lost 3 bases, and 10 bases lay between the germline ends. This CDR3 contains 13 residues. CDR3 sequence: CASSSDSSYEQYF. The DNA for the CDR3 is TGTGCCAGCAGCTCTGACAGTAGCTACGAGCAGTACTTC.

In the case of this clone: Compared with germline, one end of the junction differs, possibly owing to a read error. The chain joins TRBV9 to TRBJ1-2; TRBD1 might be the D (6 bases). The CDR3 is 13 amino acids. CDR1 is SGDLS and CDR2 is YYNGEE in the germline V gene. The CDR3 nucleotides read TGTGCCGGCAGCGTGCAGGGGATTGATGGCTACACCTTC. It translates to CAGSVQGIDGYTF. The complete variable domain, with remaining parts taken from reference TRBV9 and TRBJ1-2, reads DSGVTQTPKHLITATGQRVTLRCSPRSGDLSVYWYQQSLDQGLQFLIQYYNGEERAKGNILERFSAQQFPDLHSELNLSSLELGDSALYFCAGSVQGIDGYTFGSGTRLTVV.

The chain combines TRBV18 with TRBJ2-4; possibly TRBD1 for D (7 bases). Germline assignment: CDR1 KGHSH and CDR2 LQKENI. The V and J ends lost 3 bases and 0 bases respectively, with 24 bases between them. The CDR3 has 20 amino acids. The CDR3 DNA reads as TGTGCCAGCTCACCGACATCCCCAGGGGGGCGAACCCTAGCCAAAAACATTCAGTACTTC. It yields the protein CASSPTSPGGRTLAKNIQYF. Drawing the rest from reference TRBV18 and TRBJ2-4, the complete variable domain is NAGVMQNPRHLVRRRGQEARLRCSPMKGHSHVYWYRQLPEEGLKFMVYLQKENIIDESGMPKERFSAEFPKEGPSILRIQQVVRGDSAAYFCASSPTSPGGRTLAKNIQYFGAGTRLSVL.

The V and J genes are TRBV5-8 and TRBJ2-7; D may be TRBD2 (6 bases). CDR3 length: 13 amino acids. V dropped 6 bases and J dropped 0 bases, with 10 bases sitting between them. Germline lookup yields CDR1 SGHTS and CDR2 YDEGEE. The CDR3 coding sequence is TGTGCCAGCATCGGGGGACCCTCCTACGAGCAGTACTTC. This gives the protein CASIGGPSYEQYF.

The chain employs TRBV18 and TRBJ2-2; weak D call: TRBD2 (5 bases). Per germline, CDR1 KGHSH and CDR2 LQKENI. V lost 3 bases to trimming and J lost 4 bases, with 9 bases between them. The CDR3 is 14 amino acids. The CDR3, as DNA: TGTGCCAGCTCACCCCGGGGTGGCACCGGGGAGCTGTTTTTT. This codes for CASSPRGGTGELFF.